Below, 5 T cell receptor beta chains from the same sample are listed, as sequenced in a study of T cells after yellow fever vaccination. TCRdb reprocessed the 5' RACE reads with MiXCR, giving one entry per CDR3 protein. Of around 260,000 distinct CDR3 sequences in the sample, roughly 5.2% were seen once. The specimen was CD4+ T cells sorted from PBMCs, collected on the day of the yellow fever booster vaccination. These receptor sequences come from a man between 18 and 29 years old who received the YFV17D yellow fever vaccine.

This clonotype was detected ten times or more. The chain combines TRBV5-1 with TRBJ1-2; TRBD1 is a possible D gene (5 bases). Germline V gives CDR1 SGHRS, CDR2 YFSETQ. Between the trimmed V and J ends, which lost 7 bases and 2 bases, there was a span of 9 bases. The CDR3 extends over 12 amino acids. CDR3 nucleotides: TGCGCCAGCGGGGCGGACAACTATGGCTACACCTTC. Its translation: CASGADNYGYTF.

V usage is TRBV7-6 and J usage is TRBJ2-5; D is possibly TRBD1 (5 bases). Per the germline V gene, CDR1 is SGHVS and CDR2 is FNYEAQ. Trimming pared 3 bases from V and 1 base from J, leaving 9 bases between. This CDR3 contains 14 residues. CDR3 DNA: TGTGCCAGCAGCTTCTTGGACATCCAAGAGACCCAGTACTTC. As protein: CASSFLDIQETQYF.

The chain uses TRBV12-3 or TRBV12-4 and TRBJ1-2; D perhaps matches TRBD1 (5 bases). This CDR3 spans 16 amino acids. Trimming left V 8 bases short and J 2 bases short, with 21 bases between. DNA of the CDR3: TGTGCCAGCCAAAAACCCCGGGGGTACCCCAACTATGGCTACACCTTC. Its protein product is CASQKPRGYPNYGYTF.

This clonotype has only a few counts. This sequence joins TRBV6-2 or TRBV6-3 and TRBJ2-4; D gene ambiguous. Germline CDR1 and CDR2: MNHEY and SVGEGT. With 0 bases removed from V and 4 bases from J, the gap between germline ends came to 7 bases. The CDR3 sequence is 14 residues long. The CDR3 sequence: CASSYSRGKNIQYF. DNA of the CDR3: TGTGCCAGCAGTTACTCGAGAGGAAAAAACATTCAGTACTTC.

In its sample, this clonotype was seen a few times. This chain connects TRBV5-5 to TRBJ1-1; tentatively, D is TRBD1 (5 bases). The V and J ends lost 1 base and 9 bases respectively, with 16 bases between them. Germline values: CDR1 SGHKS, CDR2 YYEKEE (reference sequence). The CDR3 totals 14 residues. The CDR3 nucleotides are TGTGCCAGCAGCTTGCCGGCAGGGTCAACCCAAGCTTTCTTT. Translated: CASSLPAGSTQAFF.